This is a list of T cell receptor beta chains from one sample in a study of T cell repertoires in cytomegalovirus infection. TCRdb fed the reads into MiXCR, producing one record per CDR3 protein. The table includes about 490,000 distinct CDR3 sequences, more than 20% detected once. Sequenced: PBMCs. The origin of the receptors is a human donor in good health (CMV status not recorded). Some clones in this sample may be carry-over from other donors' samples. Both conserved end residues are part of each CDR3. The order of the fields is clone size, D gene, CDR3 length, J gene, V gene, CDR3 protein, CDR3 DNA. D genes are given only for firm matches. Clone size is not always given. Where it is, it says once, few, many or a class for expanded clones.

>many|NA|12|TRBJ2-1|TRBV19
CASTLSGGEQFF
TGTGCCAGTACCCTCTCAGGTGGGGAGCAGTTCTTC
>many|NA|14|TRBJ2-3|TRBV7-2
CASRGGGWADTQYF
TGTGCCAGCAGAGGGGGGGGGTGGGCAGATACGCAGTATTTT
>NA|NA|13|TRBJ2-3|TRBV5-4
CASSLSETVTQYF
TGTGCCAGCAGCTTGTCCGAGACAGTTACGCAGTATTTT
>few|NA|15|TRBJ2-2|TRBV5-4
CASSPRVSDTGELFF
TGTGCCAGCAGCCCTCGGGTCTCTGACACCGGGGAGCTGTTTTTT
>many|NA|18|TRBJ2-4|TRBV6-1
CASSAFRLQPLAKNIQYF
TGTGCCAGCAGTGCTTTTCGGCTCCAACCCTTAGCCAAAAACATTCAGTACTTC
>few|NA|12|TRBJ2-1|TRBV19
CASSRRDWGLFF
TGTGCCAGTAGTCGCCGGGACTGGGGACTGTTCTTC
>NA|TRBD2|14|TRBJ2-7|TRBV6-2/TRBV6-3
CATRRAGGSYEQYF
TGTGCCACGCGACGGGCGGGAGGCTCCTACGAGCAGTACTTC
>NA|NA|14|TRBJ2-1|TRBV6-5
CASSRLGSENEQFF
TGTGCCAGCAGTCGGCTCGGTAGTGAGAATGAGCAGTTCTTC
>many|TRBD1|16|TRBJ1-6|TRBV4-1
CASSQAGGQRRSPLHF
TGCGCCAGCAGCCAAGCGGGGGGACAGCGGAGATCACCCCTCCACTTT
>NA|NA|16|TRBJ2-5|TRBV20-1
CSARSLARGYQETQYF
TGCAGTGCTAGATCGCTAGCCAGGGGATACCAAGAGACCCAGTACTTC
>NA|TRBD2|15|TRBJ2-3|TRBV30
CAWTPGTTRTDTQYF
TGTGCCTGGACCCCCGGGACTACCCGCACAGATACGCAGTATTTT
>NA|NA|13|TRBJ2-1|TRBV27
CASSFAGNNEQFF
TGTGCCAGCAGTTTTGCGGGGAACAATGAGCAGTTCTTC
>few|NA|15|TRBJ1-4|TRBV5-5
CASSGTGATNEKLFF
TGTGCCAGCAGCGGGACGGGAGCAACTAATGAAAAACTGTTTTTT
>NA|NA|13|TRBJ1-1|TRBV12-3/TRBV12-4
CATSPNGNTEAFF
TGTGCCACAAGCCCTAACGGAAACACTGAAGCTTTCTTT
>NA|NA|15|TRBJ1-4|TRBV11-3
CASSLQGFPNEKLFF
TGTGCCAGCAGCTTACAGGGTTTCCCTAATGAAAAACTGTTTTTT
>NA|TRBD1|14|TRBJ1-4|TRBV5-4
CASSQRQGVEKLFF
TGTGCCAGCAGTCAGAGACAGGGGGTTGAAAAACTGTTTTTT
>NA|NA|20|TRBJ2-5|TRBV7-9
CASSPVQDETPLALQETQYF
TGTGCCAGCAGCCCCGTCCAGGACGAAACCCCACTTGCCCTCCAAGAGACCCAGTACTTC
>NA|TRBD1|15|TRBJ1-1|TRBV6-6
CASSSLTGGSTEAFF
TGTGCCAGCAGCTCCCTGACAGGGGGCTCCACTGAAGCTTTCTTT
>few|NA|18|TRBJ2-6|TRBV4-2
CASSQSPPGSSGANVLTF
TGTGCCAGCAGCCAATCACCTCCCGGAAGCTCTGGGGCCAACGTCCTGACTTTC
>few|NA|13|TRBJ1-1|TRBV12-3/TRBV12-4
CASKRTGSTEAFF
TGTGCCAGCAAACGTACAGGGAGCACTGAAGCTTTCTTT
>NA|TRBD2|16|TRBJ2-5|TRBV10-2
CASSALAGGYQETQYF
TGCGCCAGCAGTGCCCTTGCGGGGGGATACCAAGAGACCCAGTACTTC
>NA|NA|16|TRBJ2-1|TRBV6-2/TRBV6-3
CASSLRSGNTYNEQFF
TGTGCCAGCAGTTTGAGGAGCGGAAATACCTACAATGAGCAGTTCTTC
>once|TRBD1|16|TRBJ1-3|TRBV6-5
CASSPSGTGAGNTIYF
TGTGCCAGCAGTCCGTCCGGGACAGGGGCTGGAAACACCATATATTTT
>many|NA|15|TRBJ2-3|TRBV7-6
CASSFSARGTDTQYF
TGTGCCAGCAGCTTCAGCGCTCGGGGGACAGATACGCAGTATTTT
>NA|TRBD2|15|TRBJ2-2|TRBV11-3
CASSLTGGITGELFF
TGTGCCAGCAGCTTAACGGGGGGGATCACCGGGGAGCTGTTTTTT
>NA|NA|14|TRBJ2-1|TRBV6-2/TRBV6-3
CASSLPGSHNEQFF
TGTGCCAGCTCACTCCCCGGATCCCACAATGAGCAGTTCTTC
>NA|TRBD2|15|TRBJ2-1|TRBV7-2
CASSLILAGGREQFF
TGTGCCAGCAGCTTAATCTTAGCGGGAGGTAGAGAGCAGTTCTTC
>many|TRBD2|14|TRBJ2-7|TRBV7-2
CASSLGGGPYEQYF
TGTGCCAGCAGCTTAGGGGGAGGGCCCTACGAGCAGTACTTC
>few|NA|15|TRBJ2-3|TRBV5-4
CASSIAPTSTDTQYF
TGTGCCAGCAGTATAGCACCTACTAGCACAGATACGCAGTATTTT
>NA|TRBD2|15|TRBJ2-3|TRBV10-3
CAISALAGLTDTQYF
TGTGCCATCAGTGCCTTAGCGGGACTTACAGATACGCAGTATTTT